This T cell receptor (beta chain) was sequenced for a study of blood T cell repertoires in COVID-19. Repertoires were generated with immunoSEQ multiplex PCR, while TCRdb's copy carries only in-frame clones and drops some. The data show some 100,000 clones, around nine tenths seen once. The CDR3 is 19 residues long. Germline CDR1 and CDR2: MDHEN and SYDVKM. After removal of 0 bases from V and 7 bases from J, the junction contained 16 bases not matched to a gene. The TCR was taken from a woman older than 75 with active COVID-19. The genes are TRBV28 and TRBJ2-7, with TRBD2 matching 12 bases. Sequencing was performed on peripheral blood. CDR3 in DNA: TGTGCCAGCAGTTTATGGGCCCCTAGCGGGAGGGTATACTTCGGGGAGCAGTACTTC. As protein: CASSLWAPSGRVYFGEQYF.